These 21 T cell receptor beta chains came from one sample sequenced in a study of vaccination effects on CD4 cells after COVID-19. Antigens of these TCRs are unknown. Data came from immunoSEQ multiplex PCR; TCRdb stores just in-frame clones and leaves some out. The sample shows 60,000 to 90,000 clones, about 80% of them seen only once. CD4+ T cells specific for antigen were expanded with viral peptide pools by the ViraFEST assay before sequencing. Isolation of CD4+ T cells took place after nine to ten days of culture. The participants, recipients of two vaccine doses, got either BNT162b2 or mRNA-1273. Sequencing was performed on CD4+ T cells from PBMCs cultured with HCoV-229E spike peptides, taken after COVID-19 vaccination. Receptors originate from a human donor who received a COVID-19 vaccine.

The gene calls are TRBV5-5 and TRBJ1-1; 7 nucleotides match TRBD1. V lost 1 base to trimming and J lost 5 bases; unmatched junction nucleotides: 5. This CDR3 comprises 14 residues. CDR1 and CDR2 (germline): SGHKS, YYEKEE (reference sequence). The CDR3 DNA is TGTGCCAGCAGCTTGCAGGGGGGATGGACTGAAGCTTTCTTT. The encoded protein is CASSLQGGWTEAFF. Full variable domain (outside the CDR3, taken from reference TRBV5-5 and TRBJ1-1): DAGVTQSPTHLIKTRGQQVTLRCSPISGHKSVSWYQQVLGQGPQFIFQYYEKEERGRGNFPDRFSARQFPNYSSELNVNALLLGDSALYLCASSLQGGWTEAFFGQGTRLTVV.

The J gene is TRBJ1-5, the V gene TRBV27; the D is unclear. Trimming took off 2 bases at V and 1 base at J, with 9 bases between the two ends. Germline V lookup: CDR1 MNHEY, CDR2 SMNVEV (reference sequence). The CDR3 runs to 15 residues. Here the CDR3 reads CASSLTAPSNQPQHF. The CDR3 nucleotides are TGTGCCAGCAGTTTAACGGCCCCGAGCAATCAGCCCCAGCATTTT.

The CDR3 sequence: CASSLNGRGETQYF. DNA of the CDR3: TGTGCCAGCAGCTTGAACGGCCGCGGAGAGACCCAGTACTTC. This chain uses TRBV25-1 with TRBJ2-5, with unresolved D. Looked up from germline, CDR1 is MGHDK and CDR2 is SYGVNS. The CDR3 is 14 residues long. The V end was cut by 6 bases, the J end by 4 bases, with 15 bases between.

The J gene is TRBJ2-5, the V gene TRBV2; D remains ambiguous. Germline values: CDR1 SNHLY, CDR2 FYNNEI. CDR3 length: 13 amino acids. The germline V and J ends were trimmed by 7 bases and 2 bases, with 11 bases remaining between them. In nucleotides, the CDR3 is TGTGCCAGCAACCGGATTCATCAAGAGACCCAGTACTTC. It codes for CASNRIHQETQYF.

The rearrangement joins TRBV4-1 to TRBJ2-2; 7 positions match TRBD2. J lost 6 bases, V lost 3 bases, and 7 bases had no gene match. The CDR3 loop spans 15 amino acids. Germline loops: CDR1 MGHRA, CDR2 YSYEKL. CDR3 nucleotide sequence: TGCGCCAGCAGCCAGGGGGGAGGGGTCCCCGGGGAGCTGTTTTTT. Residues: CASSQGGGVPGELFF.

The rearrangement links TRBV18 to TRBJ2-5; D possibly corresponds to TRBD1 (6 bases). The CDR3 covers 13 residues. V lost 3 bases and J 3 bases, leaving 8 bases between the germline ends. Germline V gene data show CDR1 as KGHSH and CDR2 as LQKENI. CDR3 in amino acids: CASSPQGKETQYF. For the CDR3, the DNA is TGTGCCAGCTCACCCCAGGGGAAAGAGACCCAGTACTTC.

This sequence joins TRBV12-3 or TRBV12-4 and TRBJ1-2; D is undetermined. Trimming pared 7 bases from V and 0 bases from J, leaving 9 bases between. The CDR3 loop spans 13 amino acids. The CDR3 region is CASTPRANYGYTF. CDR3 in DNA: TGTGCCAGCACCCCTCGGGCTAACTATGGCTACACCTTC.

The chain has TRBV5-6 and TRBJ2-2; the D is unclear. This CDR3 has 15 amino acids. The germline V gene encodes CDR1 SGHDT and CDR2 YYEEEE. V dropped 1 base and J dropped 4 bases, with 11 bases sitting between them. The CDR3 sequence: CASSLRGLGTGELFF. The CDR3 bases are TGTGCCAGCAGCTTGCGCGGATTGGGCACCGGGGAGCTGTTTTTT.

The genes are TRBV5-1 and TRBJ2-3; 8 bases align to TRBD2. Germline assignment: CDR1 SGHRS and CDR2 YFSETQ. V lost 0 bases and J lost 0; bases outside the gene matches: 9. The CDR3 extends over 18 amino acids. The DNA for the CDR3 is TGCGCCAGCAGCTTGGGGACAGTAGCGGGGCCTAGCACAGATACGCAGTATTTT. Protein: CASSLGTVAGPSTDTQYF.

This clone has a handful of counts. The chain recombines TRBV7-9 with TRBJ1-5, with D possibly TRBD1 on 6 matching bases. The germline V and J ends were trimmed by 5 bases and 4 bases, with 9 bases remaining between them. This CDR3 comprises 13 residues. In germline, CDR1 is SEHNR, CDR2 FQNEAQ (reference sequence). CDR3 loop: CASSQGGNQPQHF. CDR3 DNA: TGTGCCAGCAGCCAAGGGGGGAATCAGCCCCAGCATTTT. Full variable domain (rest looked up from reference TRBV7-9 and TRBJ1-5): DTGVSQNPRHKITKRGQNVTFRCDPISEHNRLYWYRQTLGQGPEFLTYFQNEAQLEKSRLLSDRFSAERPKGSFSTLEIQRTEQGDSAMYLCASSQGGNQPQHFGDGTRLSIL.

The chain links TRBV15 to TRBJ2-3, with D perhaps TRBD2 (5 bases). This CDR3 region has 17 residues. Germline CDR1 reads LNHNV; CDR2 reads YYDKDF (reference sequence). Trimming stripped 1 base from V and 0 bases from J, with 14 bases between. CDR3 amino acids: CATSRGLAGGSTDTQYF. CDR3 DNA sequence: TGTGCCACCAGCAGAGGGTTGGCAGGAGGTAGCACAGATACGCAGTATTTT. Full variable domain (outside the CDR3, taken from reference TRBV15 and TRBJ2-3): DAMVIQNPRYQVTQFGKPVTLSCSQTLNHNVMYWYQQKSSQAPKLLFHYYDKDFNNEADTPDNFQSRRPNTSFCFLDIRSPGLGDTAMYLCATSRGLAGGSTDTQYFGPGTRLTVL.

The CDR3: CATRQDTYNEQFF. The CDR3 nucleotides read TGTGCCACCAGACAGGATACCTACAATGAGCAGTTCTTC. V usage is TRBV24-1 and J usage is TRBJ2-1; TRBD1 is a possible D gene (5 bases). V shed 7 bases and J shed 2 bases, with 8 bases lying between them. The germline CDR1 and CDR2 sequences are KGHDR and SFDVKD. This CDR3 has 13 amino acids.

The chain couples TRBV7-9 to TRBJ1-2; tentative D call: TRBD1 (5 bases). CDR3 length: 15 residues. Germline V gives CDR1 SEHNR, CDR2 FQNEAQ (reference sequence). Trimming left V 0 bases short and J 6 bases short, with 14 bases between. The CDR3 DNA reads TGTGCCAGCAGCTTAGCGGAGTGGGACCGCGATGGCTACACCTTC. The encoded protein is CASSLAEWDRDGYTF.

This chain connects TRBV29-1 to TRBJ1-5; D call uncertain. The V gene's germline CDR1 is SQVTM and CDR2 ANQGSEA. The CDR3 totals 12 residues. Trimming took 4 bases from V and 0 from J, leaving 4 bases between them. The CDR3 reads CSVAHSNQPQHF. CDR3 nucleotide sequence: TGCAGCGTTGCACATAGCAATCAGCCCCAGCATTTT.

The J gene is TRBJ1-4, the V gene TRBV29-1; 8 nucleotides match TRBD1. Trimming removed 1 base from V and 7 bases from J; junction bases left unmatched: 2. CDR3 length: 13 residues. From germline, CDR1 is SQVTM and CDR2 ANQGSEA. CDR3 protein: CSVEGTGGEKLFF. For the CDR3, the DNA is TGCAGCGTTGAAGGAACAGGGGGTGAAAAACTGTTTTTT.

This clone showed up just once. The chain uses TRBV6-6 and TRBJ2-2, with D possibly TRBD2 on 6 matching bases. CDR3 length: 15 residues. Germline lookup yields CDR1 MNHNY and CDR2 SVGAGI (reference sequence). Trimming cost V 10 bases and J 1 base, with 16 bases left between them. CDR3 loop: CATSGGRGNTGELFF. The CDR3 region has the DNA TGTGCCACCTCTGGAGGGCGGGGGAACACCGGGGAGCTGTTTTTT.

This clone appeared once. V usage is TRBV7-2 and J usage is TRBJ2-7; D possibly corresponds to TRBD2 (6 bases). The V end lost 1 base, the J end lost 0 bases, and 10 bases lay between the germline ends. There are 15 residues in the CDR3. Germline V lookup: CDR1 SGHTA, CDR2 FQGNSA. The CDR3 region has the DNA TGTGCCAGCAGCTTAGTTGCGGGGATCTCCTACGAGCAGTACGTC. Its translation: CASSLVAGISYEQYV.

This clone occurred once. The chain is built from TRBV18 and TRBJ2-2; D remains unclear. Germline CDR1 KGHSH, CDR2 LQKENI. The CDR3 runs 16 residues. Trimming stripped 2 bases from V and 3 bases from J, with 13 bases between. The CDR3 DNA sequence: TGTGCCAGCTCACCAGGCGCTCCTGGTCACACCGGGGAGCTGTTTTTT. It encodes CASSPGAPGHTGELFF.

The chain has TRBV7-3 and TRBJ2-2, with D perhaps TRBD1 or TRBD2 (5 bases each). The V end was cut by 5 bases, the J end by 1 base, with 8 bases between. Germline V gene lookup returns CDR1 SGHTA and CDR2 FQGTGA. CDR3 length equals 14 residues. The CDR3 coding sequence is TGTGCCAGCAGCCGGGACGGGAACACCGGGGAGCTGTTTTTT. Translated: CASSRDGNTGELFF.

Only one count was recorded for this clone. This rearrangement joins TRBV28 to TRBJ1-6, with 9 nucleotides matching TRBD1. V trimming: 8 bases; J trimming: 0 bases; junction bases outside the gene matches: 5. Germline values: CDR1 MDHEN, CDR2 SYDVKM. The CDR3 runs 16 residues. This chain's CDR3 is CASRTGEVSYNSPLHF. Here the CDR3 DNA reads TGTGCCAGCCGGACAGGGGAGGTCTCCTATAATTCACCCCTCCACTTT.

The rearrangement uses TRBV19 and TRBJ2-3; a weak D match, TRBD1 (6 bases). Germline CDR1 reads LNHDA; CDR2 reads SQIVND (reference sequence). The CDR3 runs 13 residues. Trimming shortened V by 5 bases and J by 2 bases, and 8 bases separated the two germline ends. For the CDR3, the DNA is TGTGCCAGTAGTGGACAGCACACAGATACGCAGTATTTT. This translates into CASSGQHTDTQYF.